Listed below are T cell receptor beta chains from one sample, sequenced in a study of blood T cell repertoires in COVID-19. The table came from immunoSEQ multiplex PCR; TCRdb's copy has only in-frame clones and leaves some out. Among around 24,000 clones listed, 81% were seen once. The sample was peripheral blood. These receptors were obtained from a man aged 45-60 years with active or convalescent COVID-19. CDR3s include the opening cysteine and the closing phenylalanine or tryptophan. A D gene is named only where the DNA matches it firmly. Clone size is stated in some rows and not others, as once, few, many or a class when expanded.

TRBD1	TRBV5-1	-	TRBJ1-3	CASPPEDRGHSSGNTIYF	TGCGCCAGCCCGCCAGAGGACAGGGGCCATTCATCTGGAAACACCATATATTTT
-	TRBV5-1	-	TRBJ2-7	CASSSELGASYEQYF	TGCGCCAGCAGCTCCGAGCTTGGAGCGTCCTACGAGCAGTACTTC
TRBD2	TRBV6-5	once	TRBJ2-5	CASSRESETQYF	TGTGCCAGCTCGCGGGAGAGTGAGACCCAGTACTTC
-	TRBV4-1	few	TRBJ2-1	CASSQVGSDEQFF	TGCGCCAGCAGCCAAGTAGGCAGCGATGAGCAGTTCTTC
-	TRBV5-8	-	TRBJ1-1	CASSFFGPNTEAFF	TGTGCCAGCAGCTTTTTTGGGCCGAACACTGAAGCTTTCTTT
TRBD1	TRBV5-6	once	TRBJ2-1	CASSLGGTEVNEQFF	TGTGCCAGCAGCTTGGGTGGGACAGAGGTCAATGAGCAGTTCTTC
-	TRBV3-1/TRBV3-2	few	TRBJ1-5	CASSLSGQTNQPQHF	TGTGCCAGCAGCCTATCCGGACAGACAAATCAGCCCCAGCATTTT
-	TRBV19	-	TRBJ1-1	CASSMGGLNTEAFF	TGTGCCAGTAGTATGGGGGGTTTGAACACTGAAGCTTTCTTT
TRBD2	TRBV5-1	-	TRBJ2-1	CASSRGLAVYNEQFF	TGCGCCAGCAGCAGGGGACTAGCGGTCTACAATGAGCAGTTCTTC
-	TRBV29-1	-	TRBJ2-4	CSVEGAAKNIQYF	TGCAGCGTCGAGGGCGCAGCCAAAAACATTCAGTACTTC
-	TRBV21-1	-	TRBJ1-5	CASSNPRSQPQHF	TGTGCCAGCAGCAATCCGAGATCTCAGCCCCAGCATTTT
-	TRBV6-5	-	TRBJ2-1	CASPDPGSNEQFF	TGTGCCAGCCCCGACCCAGGATCCAATGAGCAGTTCTTC
-	TRBV19	-	TRBJ1-2	CASSMSQRVGSGYTF	TGTGCCAGTAGTATGTCGCAAAGGGTAGGGAGTGGCTACACCTTC
TRBD1	TRBV7-8	-	TRBJ2-1	CASSRGTGANEQFF	TGTGCCAGCAGCCGAGGGACAGGGGCTAATGAGCAGTTCTTC
-	TRBV5-8	-	TRBJ2-5	CASSKGVVETQYF	TGTGCCAGCAGCAAAGGGGTTGTCGAGACCCAGTACTTC
-	TRBV12-3/TRBV12-4	-	TRBJ2-1	CASSQFDNEQFF	TGTGCCAGCAGCCAATTTGACAATGAGCAGTTCTTC
-	TRBV7-9	-	TRBJ1-4	CASSFTGSNEKLFF	TGTGCCAGCAGCTTCACAGGGTCTAATGAAAAACTGTTTTTT
-	TRBV6-5	-	TRBJ2-7	CASRLYGQSYEQYF	TGTGCCAGCAGACTTTACGGACAGTCCTACGAGCAGTACTTC
-	TRBV2	-	TRBJ2-7	CASTAGYEQYF	TGTGCCAGCACCGCGGGTTACGAGCAGTACTTC
-	TRBV5-1	-	TRBJ1-4	CASSRSGSGNNEKLFF	TGCGCCAGCAGCAGGAGTGGGTCGGGAAACAATGAAAAACTGTTTTTT
-	TRBV7-9	-	TRBJ2-7	CASSSQVQGRGGQYF	TGTGCCAGCAGCTCCCAGGTCCAGGGAAGAGGTGGGCAGTACTTC
-	TRBV7-6	few	TRBJ2-1	CASSSQTPGVEQFF	TGTGCCAGCAGCTCCCAAACACCAGGGGTTGAGCAGTTCTTC
-	TRBV29-1	-	TRBJ2-2	CSAFGREMDTGELFF	TGCAGCGCTTTCGGCCGGGAGATGGACACCGGGGAGCTGTTTTTT
TRBD2	TRBV7-9	-	TRBJ2-7	CASSERGGLSEQYF	TGTGCCAGCAGCGAGCGGGGGGGACTATCCGAGCAGTACTTC
TRBD2	TRBV5-1	-	TRBJ2-7	CASSFGGFDEQYF	TGCGCCAGCAGCTTCGGGGGGTTCGACGAGCAGTACTTC
TRBD1	TRBV7-7	-	TRBJ2-3	CASSLEGQGKTDTQYF	TGTGCCAGCAGCTTAGAAGGACAGGGAAAAACAGATACGCAGTATTTT
TRBD1	TRBV5-4	-	TRBJ1-4	CASSSSGTAPFF	TGTGCCAGCAGCTCTTCCGGGACAGCACCGTTTTTT
-	TRBV5-6	few	TRBJ1-2	CASSFGHRVGYGYTF	TGTGCCAGCAGCTTTGGGCACAGGGTTGGCTATGGCTACACCTTC
TRBD2	TRBV6-5	-	TRBJ2-1	CASLPGTSGANEQFF	TGTGCCAGCTTACCCGGGACTAGCGGGGCAAATGAGCAGTTCTTC
-	TRBV3-1/TRBV3-2	-	TRBJ2-7	CASSFRADYYEQYF	TGTGCCAGCAGCTTCCGGGCCGACTACTACGAGCAGTACTTC
TRBD2	TRBV7-2	-	TRBJ2-5	CASSDGLAGQETQYF	TGTGCCAGCAGCGACGGACTAGCGGGCCAAGAGACCCAGTACTTC
-	TRBV11-3	-	TRBJ2-3	CASSPGDSSTDTQYF	TGTGCCAGCTCTCCGGGGGACTCTAGCACAGATACGCAGTATTTT
-	TRBV19	-	TRBJ1-2	CASSILGSGGYTF	TGTGCCAGTAGTATCTTGGGATCGGGAGGCTACACCTTC
-	TRBV10-3	few	TRBJ1-2	CAISGPHRSYGYTF	TGTGCCATCAGTGGACCACACAGGAGCTATGGCTACACCTTC
TRBD2	TRBV10-1	-	TRBJ2-1	CASSESAGGYNEQFF	TGCGCCAGCAGTGAGTCAGCGGGAGGTTACAATGAGCAGTTCTTC